These T cell receptor beta chains were read from a single sample in a study of cytomegalovirus exposure and HLA in healthy donors. Sequenced by immunoSEQ multiplex PCR; TCRdb stores in-frame clones only, minus some. The sample records more than 55,000 clones, 65% to 90% being singletons. Material for sequencing was PBMCs. These receptor sequences come from a young man in good health and CMV-seronegative. Each CDR3 is given with its conserved first and last residue. A D gene is named only where the DNA matches it firmly. The listing skips clone size in some rows; elsewhere it reads once, few, many or a size class.

-	TRBV5-4	TRBJ2-3	TRBD2	CASSLTRIAGGGTDTQYF	TGTGCCAGCAGCTTGACCCGCATAGCGGGGGGGGGCACAGATACGCAGTATTTT
-	TRBV6-1	TRBJ2-2	TRBD2	CASSSGRNTGELFF	TGTGCCAGCAGTAGCGGGAGGAACACCGGGGAGCTGTTTTTT
-	TRBV6-5	TRBJ1-1	-	CASSRQKNTEAFF	TGTGCCAGCAGTCGACAGAAGAACACTGAAGCTTTCTTT
-	TRBV7-9	TRBJ2-7	-	CASSSDSLSRYEQYF	TGTGCCAGCAGCTCCGACAGTTTATCAAGGTACGAGCAGTACTTC
-	TRBV5-5	TRBJ2-3	-	CASSLRAGDGTDTQYF	TGTGCCAGCAGTCTGCGGGCAGGGGATGGCACAGATACGCAGTATTTT
-	TRBV5-1	TRBJ2-1	-	CASRLSVTGASHNEQFF	TGCGCCAGCAGATTAAGCGTCACAGGAGCGTCCCACAATGAGCAGTTCTTC
-	TRBV25-1	TRBJ2-7	TRBD2	CASSEAPPGGEGHEQYF	TGTGCCAGCAGTGAAGCCCCCCCGGGGGGGGAGGGGCACGAGCAGTACTTC
-	TRBV13	TRBJ2-1	-	CASSPDGGSAENEQFF	TGTGCCAGCAGCCCAGACGGGGGTAGCGCTGAGAATGAGCAGTTCTTC
-	TRBV7-9	TRBJ2-1	TRBD1	CASTYPGTVLNEQFF	TGTGCCAGCACTTACCCCGGGACAGTTCTAAATGAGCAGTTCTTC
-	TRBV9	TRBJ2-1	-	CASSVNAGSYNEQFF	TGTGCCAGCAGCGTAAACGCGGGGAGCTACAATGAGCAGTTCTTC
-	TRBV7-9	TRBJ2-1	TRBD2	CASSHGLAENNEQFF	TGTGCCAGCAGCCACGGACTAGCGGAAAACAATGAGCAGTTCTTC
few	TRBV6-5	TRBJ1-1	-	CASAAWDTMNTEAFF	TGTGCCAGCGCCGCCTGGGACACGATGAACACTGAAGCTTTCTTT
-	TRBV2	TRBJ2-5	TRBD2	CASSEWVAGVQETQYF	TGTGCCAGCAGTGAATGGGTAGCGGGGGTTCAAGAGACCCAGTACTTC
few	TRBV2	TRBJ1-2	TRBD1	CATGRQGGGYTF	TGTGCCACAGGGAGACAGGGAGGTGGCTACACCTTC
-	TRBV30	TRBJ2-5	-	CAWSVSERDQYF	TGTGCCTGGAGTGTAAGCGAACGGGACCAGTACTTC
-	TRBV14	TRBJ2-1	-	CASSLLAPGSYNEQFF	TGTGCCAGCAGCCTATTAGCGCCCGGCTCCTACAATGAGCAGTTCTTC
-	TRBV11-2	TRBJ2-5	-	CASSLDSSEETQYF	TGTGCCAGCAGCTTAGATTCCAGCGAAGAGACCCAGTACTTC
-	TRBV25-1	TRBJ2-2	-	CASTTGASTGELFF	TGTGCCAGCACGACAGGCGCCAGCACCGGGGAGCTGTTTTTT
-	TRBV6-5	TRBJ2-3	-	CASMEAGTDTQYF	TGTGCCAGCATGGAAGCGGGCACAGATACGCAGTATTTT
few	TRBV4-3	TRBJ2-1	TRBD2	CASSRGRVEQFF	TGCGCCAGCAGCCGCGGGAGAGTTGAGCAGTTCTTC
-	TRBV6-6	TRBJ1-5	-	CASSTTGPYQPQHF	TGTGCCAGCAGTACGACAGGCCCGTATCAGCCCCAGCATTTT
once	TRBV6-5	TRBJ2-5	-	CASSHTRSIETQYF	TGTGCCAGCAGCCACACTAGATCGATAGAGACCCAGTACTTC
-	TRBV4-1	TRBJ2-3	TRBD2	CASSQSGLAGAVGTDTQYF	TGCGCCAGCAGCCAATCCGGACTAGCGGGGGCGGTAGGTACAGATACGCAGTATTTT
-	TRBV5-1	TRBJ2-5	TRBD1	CASSLQGKETQYF	TGCGCCAGCAGCTTACAGGGGAAAGAGACCCAGTACTTC
-	TRBV2	TRBJ2-6	-	CASSLDSSSGANVLTF	TGTGCCAGCAGCCTCGACAGCAGCTCTGGGGCCAACGTCCTGACTTTC
-	TRBV7-6	TRBJ2-3	TRBD2	CASSLSSGRSRTDTQYF	TGTGCCAGCAGCTTGTCCAGCGGGAGAAGTAGAACAGATACGCAGTATTTT
-	TRBV4-1	TRBJ2-1	-	CASSQDWEEQFF	TGCGCCAGCAGCCAAGATTGGGAGGAGCAGTTCTTC
-	TRBV5-1	TRBJ2-3	-	CASSLAGGRSDTQYF	TGCGCCAGCAGCTTGGCCGGGGGACGCTCAGATACGCAGTATTTT
once	TRBV19	TRBJ1-2	-	CASSRPDRPNYGYTF	TGTGCCAGTAGCCGACCTGACAGGCCCAACTATGGCTACACCTTC
-	TRBV4-3	TRBJ1-3	-	CASSQAGQSSGNTIYF	TGCGCCAGCAGCCAAGCGGGACAAAGCTCTGGAAACACCATATATTTT